This TCR beta chain comes out of a study of T cell changes during pregnancy in multiple sclerosis. Using immunoSEQ multiplex PCR, the repertoire was profiled, and TCRdb retains in-frame clones only, with some absent. Of some 79,000 clones listed, 75% to 95% are singletons. CDR1 and CDR2 from the germline V gene are MDHEN and SYDVKM. The CDR3 length is 14 residues. V gave up 8 bases and J gave up 8 bases, with 21 bases separating them. The table lists this clone with a count of one. This material consisted of CD4+ T cells from peripheral blood mononuclear cells, taken in the second trimester of pregnancy. This TCR was recovered from a female donor with multiple sclerosis, enrolled in a pregnancy study. V and J are TRBV28 and TRBJ1-2; no firm D call. In DNA form, the CDR3 reads TGTGCCAGCGTCCCAGGAGGGCAGACTAGGGGCTACACCTTC. Its protein is CASVPGGQTRGYTF.